The rows below give T cell receptor beta chains drawn from one sample of a study of T cell changes during pregnancy in multiple sclerosis. Measured with immunoSEQ multiplex PCR; TCRdb has only the in-frame clones, and not every one. Among some 10,000 clones listed, 83% were seen once. The specimen was CD8+ T cells from peripheral blood mononuclear cells, collected in the third trimester of pregnancy. The receptor source for this set is a female donor in good health, enrolled as a control in a pregnancy study. Both conserved end residues are part of each CDR3. A D gene is named only where the DNA matches it firmly. Expanded clones are given a class, and other clones once, few, many or no size at all.

j_gene	d_gene	abundance	v_gene	CDR3aa	CDR3nt
TRBJ2-1	TRBD2	once	TRBV11-2	CASSLVPSGHSYNEQFF	TGTGCCAGCAGCTTAGTTCCTAGCGGGCACTCCTACAATGAGCAGTTCTTC
TRBJ2-7	TRBD1	-	TRBV7-9	CASSPRQGSSYEQYF	TGTGCCAGCAGCCCGAGACAGGGGAGCTCCTACGAGCAGTACTTC
TRBJ2-7	-	-	TRBV20-1	CSARTAYEQYF	TGCAGTGCTAGGACAGCCTACGAGCAGTACTTC
TRBJ1-5	-	-	TRBV4-3	CASSQGGYSNQPQHF	TGCGCCAGCAGCCAAGGAGGGTATAGCAATCAGCCCCAGCATTTT
TRBJ2-7	-	-	TRBV6-1	CASSEEQGSVYEQYF	TGTGCCAGCAGTGAAGAACAGGGATCCGTCTACGAGCAGTACTTC
TRBJ2-2	TRBD2	-	TRBV9	CASDAGLINTGELFF	TGTGCCAGCGACGCGGGACTAATAAACACCGGGGAGCTGTTTTTT
TRBJ1-1	TRBD1	-	TRBV7-3	CASSLKGANTEAFF	TGTGCCAGCAGCTTAAAGGGGGCAAACACTGAAGCTTTCTTT
TRBJ2-3	TRBD2	-	TRBV27	CASSWTSGGASTDTQYF	TGTGCCAGCAGTTGGACTAGCGGGGGGGCTAGCACAGATACGCAGTATTTT
TRBJ1-2	TRBD1	-	TRBV9	CASSGEHRGMWGYTF	TGTGCCAGCAGCGGGGAACACAGGGGAATGTGGGGCTACACCTTC
TRBJ2-7	TRBD2	-	TRBV7-9	CASSPGRVTYEQYF	TGTGCCAGCAGCCCCGGGAGGGTTACCTACGAGCAGTACTTC
TRBJ2-7	-	few	TRBV4-2	CASSQEVTEAYEQYF	TGTGCCAGCAGCCAAGAGGTAACAGAAGCCTACGAGCAGTACTTC
TRBJ2-1	TRBD1	-	TRBV29-1	CSVGILVGQGINEQFF	TGCAGCGTTGGAATTCTCGTTGGACAGGGGATCAATGAGCAGTTCTTC
TRBJ2-1	-	-	TRBV5-8	CASSPVASYAYQYEQFF	TGTGCCAGCAGCCCGGTGGCTAGCTACGCCTACCAGTATGAGCAGTTCTTC
TRBJ2-7	TRBD1	once	TRBV4-2	CASSQENRGEQYF	TGTGCCAGCAGCCAAGAGAACAGGGGGGAGCAGTACTTC
TRBJ2-3	-	-	TRBV27	CASSPFPGSSSTDTQYF	TGTGCCAGCAGTCCATTCCCGGGGTCGTCTAGCACAGATACGCAGTATTTT
TRBJ2-7	TRBD2	-	TRBV29-1	CSTLAGGHEQYF	TGCAGCACGCTAGCGGGGGGCCACGAGCAGTACTTC
TRBJ2-1	TRBD2	-	TRBV9	CASSPATSGGLNEQFF	TGTGCCAGCAGCCCAGCGACTAGCGGGGGACTCAATGAGCAGTTCTTC
TRBJ2-3	-	-	TRBV27	CASSLSEVDTQYF	TGTGCCAGCAGTTTATCGGAGGTAGATACGCAGTATTTT
TRBJ1-1	TRBD1	-	TRBV18	CASSPDRMRTEAFF	TGTGCCAGCTCACCGGACAGGATGAGGACTGAAGCTTTCTTT
TRBJ2-7	TRBD1	-	TRBV29-1	CSVEGDRASSYEQYF	TGCAGCGTTGAGGGGGACAGGGCCTCGAGCTATGAGCAGTACTTC
TRBJ1-1	-	-	TRBV7-8	CASSLGYRAFEAFF	TGTGCCAGCAGCTTGGGGTACAGGGCTTTCGAAGCTTTCTTT
TRBJ2-1	TRBD2	-	TRBV7-6	CASSAGLAGGYNEQFF	TGTGCCAGCAGCGCGGGACTAGCGGGGGGGTACAATGAGCAGTTCTTC
TRBJ2-1	-	-	TRBV10-1	CASSESGSGEYNEQFF	TGCGCCAGCAGTGAGTCGGGGTCAGGGGAGTACAATGAGCAGTTCTTC
TRBJ1-1	-	once	TRBV6-6	CASSYLGQSEAFF	TGTGCCAGCAGTTACCTCGGACAGAGTGAAGCTTTCTTT
TRBJ2-5	-	-	TRBV4-1	CASSQGAGPAYYF	TGCGCCAGCAGCCAAGGAGCAGGGCCGGCGTACTACTTC
TRBJ2-2	-	once	TRBV15	CATRPGFQTTGELFF	TGTGCCACCAGGCCGGGATTCCAAACCACCGGGGAGCTGTTTTTT
TRBJ2-7	TRBD1	-	TRBV15	CATSWDREFYEQYF	TGTGCCACCAGCTGGGACAGAGAATTCTACGAGCAGTACTTC
TRBJ1-1	TRBD1	medium-sized	TRBV27	CASKTGVTEAFF	TGTGCCAGCAAGACAGGGGTCACTGAAGCTTTCTTT
TRBJ1-2	TRBD1	-	TRBV7-3	CASTRTGGNVDGYTF	TGTGCCAGCACCCGGACAGGGGGGAATGTTGATGGCTACACCTTC
TRBJ2-7	TRBD2	once	TRBV14	CASSHSGLAGGPVPYEQYF	TGTGCCAGCAGCCATTCAGGACTAGCGGGGGGGCCAGTCCCCTACGAGCAGTACTTC
TRBJ1-2	TRBD1	-	TRBV4-3	CASSQGTGTNYGYTF	TGCGCCAGCAGCCAAGGGACAGGGACTAACTATGGCTACACCTTC
TRBJ2-7	-	-	TRBV7-9	CASSQGYYEQYF	TGTGCCAGCAGCCAGGGATACTACGAGCAGTACTTC
TRBJ1-3	TRBD1	-	TRBV6-1	CASSEARTGTGNTIYF	TGTGCCAGCAGTGAAGCGAGGACAGGGACTGGAAACACCATATATTTT
TRBJ1-1	-	once	TRBV27	CASRRGRDPMNTEAFF	TGTGCCAGCAGAAGAGGGAGGGACCCCATGAACACTGAAGCTTTCTTT
TRBJ2-6	-	-	TRBV4-2	CASSQDNSGANVLTF	TGTGCCAGCAGCCAAGACAACTCTGGGGCCAACGTCCTGACTTTC
TRBJ2-7	-	-	TRBV28	CASSFRVSYEQYF	TGTGCCAGCAGTTTCCGGGTTTCCTACGAGCAGTACTTC
TRBJ2-1	TRBD2	-	TRBV11-1	CASSLYLGTSGYNEQFF	TGTGCCAGCAGCTTATATCTGGGTACTAGCGGGTACAATGAGCAGTTCTTC
TRBJ2-2	TRBD2	once	TRBV7-8	CASSLEASGGNTGELFF	TGTGCCAGCAGCTTAGAGGCTAGCGGGGGGAACACCGGGGAGCTGTTTTTT
TRBJ1-2	-	-	TRBV9	CASSEAGGVGYGYTF	TGTGCCAGCAGCGAAGCGGGGGGGGTGGGGTATGGCTACACCTTC
TRBJ1-1	-	-	TRBV10-1	CASSEKAVTRNTEAFF	TGCGCCAGCAGTGAAAAGGCGGTCACTAGGAACACTGAAGCTTTCTTT
TRBJ1-4	-	-	TRBV28	CASSYRRGNEKLFF	TGTGCCAGCAGTTACCGCCGGGGGAATGAAAAACTGTTTTTT
TRBJ2-3	TRBD2	-	TRBV4-1	CASSQDRRASGLDPDTQYF	TGCGCCAGCAGCCAAGATAGAAGAGCTAGCGGCCTTGATCCAGATACGCAGTATTTT
TRBJ1-5	-	-	TRBV6-1	CASSEAAGSINQPQHF	TGTGCCAGCAGCGAAGCTGCAGGGTCGATCAATCAGCCCCAGCATTTT
TRBJ1-1	-	-	TRBV10-1	CASSESRQPNTEAFF	TGCGCCAGCAGTGAGTCGAGACAGCCGAACACTGAAGCTTTCTTT
TRBJ2-5	TRBD1	-	TRBV5-1	CASSPGQASQETQYF	TGCGCCAGCAGCCCCGGACAGGCCTCCCAAGAGACCCAGTACTTC
TRBJ1-1	-	-	TRBV6-1	CASSARWEQAFF	TGTGCCAGCAGTGCGCGATGGGAGCAAGCTTTCTTT
TRBJ2-7	-	-	TRBV6-6	CASSKGGGTYEQYF	TGTGCCAGCAGTAAAGGGGGGGGTACCTACGAGCAGTACTTC
TRBJ2-3	TRBD2	once	TRBV6-4	CASSDSASGGPSTQYF	TGTGCCAGCAGTGACTCTGCCAGCGGGGGGCCGAGTACGCAGTATTTT
TRBJ2-6	TRBD1	once	TRBV4-3	CASTTGGTSGANVLTF	TGCGCCAGCACCACAGGGGGTACCTCTGGGGCCAACGTCCTGACTTTC
TRBJ1-5	-	-	TRBV6-1	CASSEGADIQPQHF	TGTGCCAGCAGTGAAGGGGCAGATATTCAGCCCCAGCATTTT
TRBJ2-7	TRBD1	few	TRBV6-5	CASSSGQGNEQYF	TGTGCCAGCAGTTCGGGACAGGGAAACGAGCAGTACTTC
TRBJ2-7	TRBD1	-	TRBV7-9	CASSLRTGVNYEQYF	TGTGCCAGCAGCTTGAGGACAGGGGTAAATTACGAGCAGTACTTC